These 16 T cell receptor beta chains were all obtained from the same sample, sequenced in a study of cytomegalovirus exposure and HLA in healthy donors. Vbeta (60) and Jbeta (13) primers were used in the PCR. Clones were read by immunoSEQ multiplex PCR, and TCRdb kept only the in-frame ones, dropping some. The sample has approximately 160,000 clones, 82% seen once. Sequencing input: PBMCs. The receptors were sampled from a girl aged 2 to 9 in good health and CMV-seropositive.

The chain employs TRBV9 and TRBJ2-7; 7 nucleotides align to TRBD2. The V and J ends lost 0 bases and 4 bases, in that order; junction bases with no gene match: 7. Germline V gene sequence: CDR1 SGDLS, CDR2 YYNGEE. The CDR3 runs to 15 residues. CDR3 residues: CASSVGGLAAYEQYF. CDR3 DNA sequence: TGTGCCAGCAGCGTAGGGGGCCTAGCGGCGTACGAGCAGTACTTC.

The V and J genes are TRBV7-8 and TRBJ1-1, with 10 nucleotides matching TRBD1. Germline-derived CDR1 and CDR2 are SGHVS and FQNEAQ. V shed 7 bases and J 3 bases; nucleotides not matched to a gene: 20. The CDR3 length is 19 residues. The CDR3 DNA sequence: TGTGCCAGCATCAAACGGAGGCTAGACAGGGGGCGCCGGGACACTGAAGCTTTCTTT. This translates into CASIKRRLDRGRRDTEAFF. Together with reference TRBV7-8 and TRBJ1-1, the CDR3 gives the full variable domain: GAGVSQSPRYKVAKRGQDVALRCDPISGHVSLFWYQQALGQGPEFLTYFQNEAQLDKSGLPSDRFFAERPEGSVSTLKIQRTQQEDSAVYLCASIKRRLDRGRRDTEAFFGQGTRLTVV.

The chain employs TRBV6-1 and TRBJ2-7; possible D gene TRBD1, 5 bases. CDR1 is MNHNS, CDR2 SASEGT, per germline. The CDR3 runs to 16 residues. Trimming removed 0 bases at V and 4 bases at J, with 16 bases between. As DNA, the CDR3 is TGTGCCAGCAGTGAAGCGGGGCAGGGAAATTGGTACGAGCAGTACTTC. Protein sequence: CASSEAGQGNWYEQYF.

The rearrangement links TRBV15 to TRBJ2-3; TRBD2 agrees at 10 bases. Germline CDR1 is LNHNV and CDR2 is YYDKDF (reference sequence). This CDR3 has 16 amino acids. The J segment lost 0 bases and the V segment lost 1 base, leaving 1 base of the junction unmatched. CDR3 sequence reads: CATSRALAGSTDTQYF. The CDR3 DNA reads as TGTGCCACCAGCAGAGCACTAGCGGGAAGCACAGATACGCAGTATTTT.

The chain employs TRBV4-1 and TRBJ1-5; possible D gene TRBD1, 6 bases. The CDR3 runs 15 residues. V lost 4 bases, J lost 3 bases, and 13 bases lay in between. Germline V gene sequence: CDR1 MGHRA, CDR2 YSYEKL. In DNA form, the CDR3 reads TGCGCCAGCAGCCGAATACAGGGATTCAATCAGCCCCAGCATTTT. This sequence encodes CASSRIQGFNQPQHF.

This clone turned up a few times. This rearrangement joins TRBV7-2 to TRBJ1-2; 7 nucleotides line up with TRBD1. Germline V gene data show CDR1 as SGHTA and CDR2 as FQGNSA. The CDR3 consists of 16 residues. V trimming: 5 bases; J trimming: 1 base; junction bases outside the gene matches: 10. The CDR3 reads CASSPRGQRVNYGYTF. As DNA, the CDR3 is TGTGCCAGCAGCCCGCGGGGACAGAGAGTTAACTATGGCTACACCTTC.

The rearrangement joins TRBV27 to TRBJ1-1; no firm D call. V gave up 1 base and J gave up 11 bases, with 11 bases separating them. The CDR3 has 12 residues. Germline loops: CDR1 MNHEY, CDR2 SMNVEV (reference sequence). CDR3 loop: CASSLLAGRAFF. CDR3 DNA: TGTGCCAGCAGTTTATTGGCGGGTCGGGCTTTCTTT.

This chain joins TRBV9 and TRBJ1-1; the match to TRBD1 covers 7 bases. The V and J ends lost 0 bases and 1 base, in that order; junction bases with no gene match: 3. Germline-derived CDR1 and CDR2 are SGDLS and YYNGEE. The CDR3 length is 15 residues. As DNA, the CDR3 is TGTGCCAGCAGCGTAGAGGCAGGGGGGAACACTGAAGCTTTCTTT. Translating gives CASSVEAGGNTEAFF.

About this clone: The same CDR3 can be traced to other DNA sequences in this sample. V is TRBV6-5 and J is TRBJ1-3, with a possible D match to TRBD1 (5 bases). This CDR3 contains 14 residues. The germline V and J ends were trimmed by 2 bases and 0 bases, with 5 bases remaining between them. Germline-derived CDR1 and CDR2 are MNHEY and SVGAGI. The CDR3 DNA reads TGTGCCAGCAGTTACAGGGGCTCTGGAAACACCATATATTTT. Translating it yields CASSYRGSGNTIYF.

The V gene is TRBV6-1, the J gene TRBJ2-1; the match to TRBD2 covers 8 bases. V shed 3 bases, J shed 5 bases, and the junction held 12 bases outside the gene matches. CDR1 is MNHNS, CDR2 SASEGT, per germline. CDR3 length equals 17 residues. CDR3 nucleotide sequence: TGTGCCAGCAGTGACGACTCACTCGGACTAGCCGACAATGAGCAGTTCTTC. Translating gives CASSDDSLGLADNEQFF.

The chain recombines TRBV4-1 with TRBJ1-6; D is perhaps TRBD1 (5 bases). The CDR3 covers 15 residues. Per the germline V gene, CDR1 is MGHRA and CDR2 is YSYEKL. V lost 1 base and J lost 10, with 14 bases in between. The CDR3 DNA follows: TGCGCCAGCAGCCAAGGGGGCGGGGTACGGTCACCCCTCCACTTT. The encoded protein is CASSQGGGVRSPLHF.

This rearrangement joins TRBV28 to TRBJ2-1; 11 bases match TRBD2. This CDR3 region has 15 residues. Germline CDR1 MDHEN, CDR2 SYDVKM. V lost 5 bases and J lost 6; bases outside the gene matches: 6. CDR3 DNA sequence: TGTGCCAGCAGTCCTAGCGGGAGGCCACCCAATGAGCAGTTCTTC. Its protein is CASSPSGRPPNEQFF.

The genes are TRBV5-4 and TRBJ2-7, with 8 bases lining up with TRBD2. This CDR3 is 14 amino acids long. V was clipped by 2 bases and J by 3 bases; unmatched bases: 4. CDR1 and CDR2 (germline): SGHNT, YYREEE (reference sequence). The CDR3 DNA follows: TGTGCCAGCAGCTTCGGCGGGAGGATCTACGAGCAGTACTTC. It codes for CASSFGGRIYEQYF. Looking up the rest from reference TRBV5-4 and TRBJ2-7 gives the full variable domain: ETGVTQSPTHLIKTRGQQVTLRCSSQSGHNTVSWYQQALGQGPQFIFQYYREEENGRGNFPPRFSGLQFPNYSSELNVNALELDDSALYLCASSFGGRIYEQYFGPGTRLTVT.

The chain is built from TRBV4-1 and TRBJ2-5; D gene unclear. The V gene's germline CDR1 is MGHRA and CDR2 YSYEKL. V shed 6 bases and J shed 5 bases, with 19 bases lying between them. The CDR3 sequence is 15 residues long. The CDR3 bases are TGCGCCAGCAGTCCTACTCGGAGCCTTGGGGAGACCCAGTACTTC. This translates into CASSPTRSLGETQYF.

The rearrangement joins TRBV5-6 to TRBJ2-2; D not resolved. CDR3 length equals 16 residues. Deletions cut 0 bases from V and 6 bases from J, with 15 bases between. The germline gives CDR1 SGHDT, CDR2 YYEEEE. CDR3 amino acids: CASSLGQSSVSGELFF. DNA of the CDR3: TGTGCCAGCAGCTTGGGGCAGTCGTCTGTCTCCGGGGAGCTGTTTTTT.

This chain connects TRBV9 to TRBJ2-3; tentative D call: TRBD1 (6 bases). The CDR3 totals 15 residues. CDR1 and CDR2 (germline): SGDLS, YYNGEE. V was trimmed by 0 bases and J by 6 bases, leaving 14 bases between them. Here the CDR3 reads CASSVVGGSGDTQYF. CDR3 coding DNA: TGTGCCAGCAGCGTAGTAGGGGGATCAGGGGATACGCAGTATTTT.